Listed below are T cell receptor beta chains from one sample, sequenced in a study of T cell responses to AZD1222 COVID-19 vaccine. Using immunoSEQ multiplex PCR, the repertoire was profiled, and TCRdb retains in-frame clones only, with some absent. This sample has about 110,000 clones, with roughly nine tenths found just once. Source: peripheral blood, taken on day 0 of AZD1222 vaccination. Receptors originate from an adult in good health. Both conserved end residues are part of each CDR3. D genes are given only for firm matches. Clone size is not always given. Where it is, it says once, few, many or a class for expanded clones.

j_call d_call clone_size v_call cdr3_nt cdr3_aa
TRBJ2-7 NA NA TRBV7-9 TGTGCCAGCAGACAGGGAACCTACGAGCAGTACTTC CASRQGTYEQYF
TRBJ1-2 TRBD1 NA TRBV18 TGTGCCAGCTCACCGCAGGGACAGGGTCCGGGCTACACCTTC CASSPQGQGPGYTF
TRBJ1-2 TRBD1 NA TRBV19 TGTGCCAGTCAAGAGACAGGGGTAGGCTATGGCTACACCTTC CASQETGVGYGYTF
TRBJ2-7 NA NA TRBV11-2 TGTGCCAGCAGCTTACTCGGCGGCTCCTACGAGCAGTACTTC CASSLLGGSYEQYF
TRBJ2-1 TRBD2 NA TRBV5-4 TGTGCCAGCAGCTCCGGACTAGCGGGATACAATGAGCAGTTCTTC CASSSGLAGYNEQFF
TRBJ1-5 NA NA TRBV13 TGTGCCAGCAGCCGGGGCGGGAGCAATCAGCCCCAGCATTTT CASSRGGSNQPQHF
TRBJ1-2 NA once TRBV10-3 TGTGCCATCAGTGCGAGTAACTATGGCTACACCTTC CAISASNYGYTF
TRBJ2-7 TRBD2 NA TRBV7-8 TGTGCCAGCAGCTTGACTAGCGGGTCCTACGAGCAGTACTTC CASSLTSGSYEQYF
TRBJ1-5 NA NA TRBV2 TGTGCCAGCAGGGGACACCTCAATCAGCCCCAGCATTTT CASRGHLNQPQHF
TRBJ1-1 TRBD1 NA TRBV5-5 TGTGCCAGCAGCTTGGGGACAGGACAGGGGAGGGAGGCTTTCTTT CASSLGTGQGREAFF
TRBJ2-5 NA NA TRBV7-6 TGTGCCAGCAGCTCGACCCCGGGACAAGGAGGGGGAGAGACCCAGTACTTC CASSSTPGQGGGETQYF
TRBJ2-1 NA once TRBV11-2 TGTGCCAGCAGCTTAGCCGGAGAGGGGTACAATGAGCAGTTCTTC CASSLAGEGYNEQFF
TRBJ1-2 NA NA TRBV30 TGTGCCTGGACCTCTGGGGCGGGGGCAAGGGGCTACACCTTC CAWTSGAGARGYTF
TRBJ1-1 NA NA TRBV6-2/TRBV6-3 TGTGCCAGCAGTTACAGGGACCGGGAGACTGAAGCTTTCTTT CASSYRDRETEAFF
TRBJ2-6 NA NA TRBV7-2 TGTGCCAGCAGCTTAGTGGGGGTCTACTCCTCTGGGGCCAACGTCCTGACTTTC CASSLVGVYSSGANVLTF
TRBJ1-1 NA few TRBV6-5 TGTGCCAGCAGTCTCACAGGGAAGGGGGCTGAAGCTTTCTTT CASSLTGKGAEAFF
TRBJ2-1 NA NA TRBV9 TGTGCCAGCAGCGTAGACAGGTCACTCTACAATGAGCAGTTCTTC CASSVDRSLYNEQFF
TRBJ2-1 TRBD2 NA TRBV19 TGTGCCAGTAGTCCAACTAGCGGGAGCCACAATGAGCAGTTCTTC CASSPTSGSHNEQFF